Below, 26 T cell receptor beta chains from the same sample are listed, as sequenced in a study of blood T cell repertoires in COVID-19. Assay used: immunoSEQ multiplex PCR; TCRdb lists only in-frame clones, some missing. This table has tens of thousands of clones, around 86% appearing once. Specimen: peripheral blood. These receptor sequences come from a human donor in a cohort sampled during active COVID-19.

This clone was seen only a few times. This chain connects TRBV10-2 to TRBJ1-2, with 9 bases fitting TRBD1. This CDR3 is built from 14 residues. CDR1 and CDR2 (germline): WSHSY, SAAADI. The junction had 9 bases not matched to a gene; V was cut back by 5 bases and J by 8 bases. CDR3 region: CASSFTGTGFGYTF. The CDR3 nucleotides read TGCGCCAGCAGTTTTACCGGGACAGGGTTCGGCTACACCTTC.

The J gene is TRBJ2-1, the V gene TRBV6-5; 10 bases line up with TRBD2. The trim removed 8 bases at V and 7 bases at J, leaving 8 bases unmatched. Germline V lookup: CDR1 MNHEY, CDR2 SVGAGI. This CDR3 is built from 14 residues. The CDR3 DNA reads as TGTGCCAGCCGCATAGCGGGGGGCCTGAATGAGCAGTTCTTC. It specifies CASRIAGGLNEQFF.

The chain uses TRBV12-5 and TRBJ2-3; D gene unclear. This CDR3 has 16 residues. V lost 3 bases and J lost 4, with 17 bases in between. Germline loops: CDR1 LGHNT, CDR2 FRNRAP. The CDR3 nucleotides read TGTGCTAGTGGTTTAGTAGGTCCGGGTCCCCCAGATACGCAGTATTTT. It is translated as CASGLVGPGPPDTQYF.

The V call is TRBV19, the J call TRBJ2-3; 14 nucleotides agree with TRBD2. This CDR3 is built from 16 residues. CDR1 is LNHDA and CDR2 is SQIVND in the germline V gene (reference sequence). V shed 0 bases, J shed 5 bases, and the junction held 1 base outside the gene matches. The CDR3 DNA reads as TGTGCCAGTAGTATAGAGACTAGCGGGGGGGGAGATACGCAGTATTTT. Translated, it gives CASSIETSGGGDTQYF.

The V gene is TRBV15, the J gene TRBJ2-1; 10 positions agree with TRBD2. V lost 6 bases to trimming and J lost 3 bases; unmatched junction nucleotides: 5. CDR1 LNHNV and CDR2 YYDKDF come from the germline V gene (reference sequence). This CDR3 spans 15 amino acids. The CDR3 DNA follows: TGTGCCACCAGAGAACCTAGCGGGGGCTACAATGAGCAGTTCTTC. Translated, it gives CATREPSGGYNEQFF. Full variable domain (remainder filled in from reference TRBV15 and TRBJ2-1): DAMVIQNPRYQVTQFGKPVTLSCSQTLNHNVMYWYQQKSSQAPKLLFHYYDKDFNNEADTPDNFQSRRPNTSFCFLDIRSPGLGDTAMYLCATREPSGGYNEQFFGPGTRLTVL.

This clone was counted only a few times. The rearrangement joins TRBV12-3 or TRBV12-4 to TRBJ2-4, with a tentative D call TRBD2 (7 bases). This CDR3 has 13 amino acids. Trimming took 8 bases from V and 4 from J, leaving 12 bases between them. The DNA of the CDR3 is TGTGCCAGCGGCGGGGGCCCGAAAAACATTCAGTACTTC. The encoded protein is CASGGGPKNIQYF.

This clone has a single count. The chain has TRBV28 and TRBJ2-1, with a tentative D call TRBD1 (6 bases). Trimming took 3 bases from V and 5 from J, leaving 17 bases between them. The germline CDR1 and CDR2 sequences are MDHEN and SYDVKM. This CDR3 is built from 16 residues. Here the CDR3 DNA reads TGTGCCAGCAGTTTGCCCCCCGACAGGTACGACAATGAGCAGTTCTTC. As protein: CASSLPPDRYDNEQFF.

V and J are TRBV18 and TRBJ1-6; D uncertain. With 6 bases removed from V and 12 bases from J, the gap between germline ends came to 12 bases. Per germline, CDR1 KGHSH and CDR2 LQKENI. This CDR3 region has 12 residues. The CDR3 loop is CASSKAQEPLHF. As DNA, the CDR3 is TGTGCCAGCTCGAAGGCCCAGGAACCCCTCCACTTT.

V and J are TRBV5-1 and TRBJ1-6; D is unclear. Germline-derived CDR1 and CDR2 are SGHRS and YFSETQ. Deletions cut 4 bases from V and 13 bases from J, with 15 bases between. CDR3 size: 13 residues. The CDR3 coding sequence is TGCGCCAGCAGCGTTCGGGAGGGCGATCCCCTCCACTTT. Its translation is CASSVREGDPLHF.

This chain links TRBV19 with TRBJ1-6; tentative D call: TRBD1 (5 bases). Germline V CDR1 and CDR2: LNHDA, SQIVND (reference sequence). The germline V and J ends were trimmed by 7 bases and 8 bases, with 21 bases remaining between them. The CDR3 length is 16 residues. CDR3 bases: TGTGCCAGTAAGACAGCCGGCCGCCTCAATCATTCACCCCTCCACTTT. Its protein is CASKTAGRLNHSPLHF.

V usage is TRBV5-4 and J usage is TRBJ2-3; 7 bases agree with TRBD2. Germline loops: CDR1 SGHNT, CDR2 YYREEE (reference sequence). Trimming cost V 4 bases and J 10 bases; bases outside gene matches: 18. CDR3 length equals 16 residues. The CDR3, as DNA: TGTGCCAGCAGCCGCGGCGGCGGGGGTGTTTCAGAGGCGCAGTATTTT. This sequence encodes CASSRGGGGVSEAQYF. Full variable domain (missing parts from reference TRBV5-4 and TRBJ2-3): ETGVTQSPTHLIKTRGQQVTLRCSSQSGHNTVSWYQQALGQGPQFIFQYYREEENGRGNFPPRFSGLQFPNYSSELNVNALELDDSALYLCASSRGGGGVSEAQYFGPGTRLTVL.

The genes are TRBV7-3 and TRBJ2-1; 9 bases agree with TRBD2. Germline loops: CDR1 SGHTA, CDR2 FQGTGA. This CDR3 region has 15 residues. V lost 4 bases and J lost 7; bases outside the gene matches: 8. CDR3 in DNA: TGTGCCAGCAGCTCCGTAGCGGGGGCCATTAATGAGCAGTTCTTC. Amino acid sequence: CASSSVAGAINEQFF.

This sequence joins TRBV18 and TRBJ2-7; 8 bases line up with TRBD1. V lost 2 bases and J lost 0; bases outside the gene matches: 3. The CDR3 is 15 amino acids. Germline-derived CDR1 and CDR2 are KGHSH and LQKENI. The CDR3 DNA sequence: TGTGCCAGCTCACCAGGGGGGACAGGCTCCTACGAGCAGTACTTC. Residues: CASSPGGTGSYEQYF.

The rearrangement joins TRBV7-8 to TRBJ1-1, with D maybe TRBD1 (6 bases). Germline CDR1 is SGHVS and CDR2 is FQNEAQ. This CDR3 has 16 residues. V was clipped by 3 bases and J by 1 base, with 15 bases between them. CDR3 protein: CASSFFTGSGNTEAFF. Here the CDR3 DNA reads TGTGCCAGCAGCTTTTTCACAGGGTCTGGGAACACTGAAGCTTTCTTT. Full variable domain (remainder filled in from reference TRBV7-8 and TRBJ1-1): GAGVSQSPRYKVAKRGQDVALRCDPISGHVSLFWYQQALGQGPEFLTYFQNEAQLDKSGLPSDRFFAERPEGSVSTLKIQRTQQEDSAVYLCASSFFTGSGNTEAFFGQGTRLTVV.

J is TRBJ2-5 and V is TRBV19; D perhaps matches TRBD1 (6 bases). The CDR3 consists of 13 residues. CDR1 is LNHDA, CDR2 SQIVND, per germline (reference sequence). Deletions cut 5 bases from V and 5 bases from J, with 12 bases between. CDR3 residues: CASSLRDTETQYF. Here the CDR3 DNA reads TGTGCCAGTAGTCTAAGGGACACGGAGACCCAGTACTTC.

The CDR3 loop reads CASSRGQGAMNTEAFF. CDR3 bases: TGCGCCAGCAGCCGAGGACAGGGGGCCATGAACACTGAAGCTTTCTTT. V gene TRBV5-1 combines with J gene TRBJ1-1; TRBD1 matches 11 bases. After removal of 4 bases from V and 0 bases from J, the junction contained 5 bases not matched to a gene. The length of the CDR3 is 16 residues. Germline-derived CDR1 and CDR2 are SGHRS and YFSETQ.

This chain links TRBV5-4 with TRBJ2-1, with 9 positions matching TRBD2. The CDR3 has 16 residues. Germline V gene data show CDR1 as SGHNT and CDR2 as YYREEE (reference sequence). The V gene end was trimmed by 3 bases and the J gene end by 4 bases; junction bases not matched to a gene: 8. The CDR3 sequence: CASSWGRGGGYNEQFF. The CDR3 DNA sequence: TGTGCCAGCAGCTGGGGACGCGGGGGGGGTTACAATGAGCAGTTCTTC.

This chain connects TRBV7-3 to TRBJ2-5; 10 bases are a match to TRBD2. In germline, CDR1 is SGHTA, CDR2 FQGTGA. The CDR3 contains 14 residues. Trimming at V came to 2 bases and at J to 3 bases, leaving 0 bases not matched to a gene. CDR3 residues: CASSLLAGEETQYF. The CDR3 DNA reads TGTGCCAGCAGCTTACTAGCGGGGGAAGAGACCCAGTACTTC.

This clone came up once. The J gene is TRBJ1-2, the V gene TRBV5-1; 7 bases match TRBD1. V lost 4 bases to trimming and J lost 10 bases; unmatched junction nucleotides: 10. Per germline, CDR1 SGHRS and CDR2 YFSETQ. The CDR3 is 13 residues long. CDR3 in amino acids: CASSVPGQPDYTF. In DNA, the CDR3 is TGCGCCAGCAGCGTCCCGGGACAGCCGGACTACACCTTC.

In nucleotides, the CDR3 is TGTGCCAGCAGTGGACAGGGGGATGGGCCCCAGCATTTT. This encodes CASSGQGDGPQHF. V and J are TRBV2 and TRBJ1-5, with 9 bases fitting TRBD1. CDR3 length: 13 residues. Trimming removed 4 bases from V and 9 bases from J; junction bases left unmatched: 4. Germline V gene data show CDR1 as SNHLY and CDR2 as FYNNEI.

The chain has TRBV27 and TRBJ2-1, with TRBD2 as a possible D gene (5 bases). With 4 bases removed from V and 5 bases from J, the gap between germline ends came to 6 bases. The germline V gene encodes CDR1 MNHEY and CDR2 SMNVEV (reference sequence). The CDR3 consists of 12 residues. The CDR3 here is CASSSGNNEQFF. The CDR3 DNA reads TGTGCCAGCAGTTCCGGGAACAATGAGCAGTTCTTC.

V usage is TRBV9 and J usage is TRBJ1-6; 7 bases are a match to TRBD1. The J segment lost 10 bases and the V segment lost 1 base, leaving 8 bases of the junction unmatched. The CDR3 consists of 15 residues. Germline loops: CDR1 SGDLS, CDR2 YYNGEE. The chain's CDR3 is CASSVTDRAGSPLHF. The CDR3 bases are TGTGCCAGCAGCGTAACAGACAGGGCCGGCTCACCCCTCCACTTT.

The genes are TRBV4-1 and TRBJ1-3; no clear D. The V gene's germline CDR1 is MGHRA and CDR2 YSYEKL. This CDR3 is 16 amino acids long. The V end was cut by 1 base, the J end by 4 bases, with 14 bases between. The CDR3 loop is CASSQAAGLGGNTIYF. CDR3 in DNA: TGCGCCAGCAGCCAAGCCGCGGGCTTGGGGGGAAACACCATATATTTT.

This chain links TRBV9 with TRBJ1-5, with D perhaps matching TRBD1 (5 bases). Trimming left V 2 bases short and J 5 bases short, with 11 bases between. The CDR3 is 14 amino acids. From germline, CDR1 is SGDLS and CDR2 YYNGEE. Here the CDR3 reads CASSVTDTHQPQHF. The CDR3 coding sequence is TGTGCCAGCAGCGTCACGGACACCCATCAGCCCCAGCATTTT.

This chain joins TRBV5-6 and TRBJ2-7; possible D gene TRBD1, 6 bases. V was shortened by 1 base and J by 7 bases, with 9 bases between the two germline ends. Germline V lookup: CDR1 SGHDT, CDR2 YYEEEE. This CDR3 is 12 amino acids long. CDR3 sequence: CASSLLGAEQYF. In DNA, the CDR3 is TGTGCCAGCAGCTTGTTGGGGGCGGAGCAGTACTTC. The full variable domain, in which reference TRBV5-6 and TRBJ2-7 provide the parts outside the CDR3, is DAGVTQSPTHLIKTRGQQVTLRCSPKSGHDTVSWYQQALGQGPQFIFQYYEEEERQRGNFPDRFSGHQFPNYSSELNVNALLLGDSALYLCASSLLGAEQYFGPGTRLTVT.

CDR3 nucleotides: TGCGCCAGCAGTTCACAGGGGAAATCCTACGAGCAGTACTTC. As protein: CASSSQGKSYEQYF. The chain uses TRBV5-1 and TRBJ2-7; 7 nucleotides match TRBD1. Germline V lookup: CDR1 SGHRS, CDR2 YFSETQ. With V trimmed by 5 bases and J by 1 base, 6 bases remained unmatched. The CDR3 runs to 14 residues.